This T cell receptor beta chain was captured in a study of blood T cell repertoires in COVID-19. Whole-study context: Both acute and convalescent COVID-19 samples were obtained from the United States, Italy and Spain.

Participants came from roughly 23 US areas, aged about 18 to 89 years. Participants had their cohort set by participant-reported clinical history. V shed 4 bases and J shed 6 bases, with 15 bases lying between them. Germline CDR1 LNHDA, CDR2 SQIVND (reference sequence). The CDR3 is made up of 14 amino acids. In the original workflow: Quantification of nucleated cells was approximated via reference gene primer amplification. Libraries were prepared by immunoSEQ multiplex PCR; TCRdb keeps only in-frame clonotypes and omits some of them. V and J calls and clone size are given by that table; D and trimming were obtained from the DNA. Here the sample spans some 97,000 clones, roughly 85% being singletons.

The sample taken for sequencing was PBMCs or T cells enriched from blood (not recorded which). The genes are TRBV19 and TRBJ1-1, with D maybe TRBD1 (6 bases). The TCR originated in a woman aged 45-60 years who had recovered from COVID-19. The CDR3 DNA reads TGTGCCAGTAGTAGGACAGTTTCATACCCTGAAGCTTTCTTT. This encodes CASSRTVSYPEAFF.